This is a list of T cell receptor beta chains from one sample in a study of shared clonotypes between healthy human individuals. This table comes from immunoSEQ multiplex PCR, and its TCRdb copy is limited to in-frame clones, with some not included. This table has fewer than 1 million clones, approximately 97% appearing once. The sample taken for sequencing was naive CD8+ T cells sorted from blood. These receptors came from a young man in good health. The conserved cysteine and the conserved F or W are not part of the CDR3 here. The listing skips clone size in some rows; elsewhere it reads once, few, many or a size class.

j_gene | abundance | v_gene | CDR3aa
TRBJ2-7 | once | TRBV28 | ASSRLIRTNYEQY
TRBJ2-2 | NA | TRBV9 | ASNPRGGELF
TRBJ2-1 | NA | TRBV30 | AWSVLTGAYNEQF
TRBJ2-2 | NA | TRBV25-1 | ASSAGDTGELF
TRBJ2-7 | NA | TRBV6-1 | ASSEFGVTYEQY
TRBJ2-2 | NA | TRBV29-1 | SVEGSGVWTGELF
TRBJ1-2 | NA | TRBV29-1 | SFLEQGLGYT
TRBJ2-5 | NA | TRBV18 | ASSSLAGGSQETQY
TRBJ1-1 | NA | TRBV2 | ASSAKQGRTEAF
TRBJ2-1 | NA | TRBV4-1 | ASSQEALRLAGVMDEQF
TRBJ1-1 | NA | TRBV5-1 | ASRNPGQGNTEAF
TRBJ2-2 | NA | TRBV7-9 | ASSIRGAGARGTGELF
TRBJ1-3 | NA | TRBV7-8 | ASSLGRQYSGNTIY
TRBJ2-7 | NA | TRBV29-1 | SVTGGSSYEQY
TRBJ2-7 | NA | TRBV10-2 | ASSEYPDSSYEQY